Detailed here is one TCR beta chain. Its antigen is not yet known. No much larger clonotype is one base removed from it; base qualities were not supplied. This record comes from a study of memory CD4+ T cells and cytomegalovirus serostatus (dated by TCRdb to the late 2010s). For context, the study as a whole: The cohort comprised some 35 healthy Belgian adults, 9 CMV seropositive and some 24 CMV seronegative. CD4+ memory TCRbeta repertoires of a Belgian cohort with known cytomegalovirus serostatus were sequenced in order to replicate a published TCR-based CMV serostatus classifier.

Genomic DNA was extracted from sorted cells with the Quick-DNA Microprep Kit. Amplification of TCRbeta DNA was done with the immunoSEQ hsTCRbeta kit, following the protocol from the manufacturer. TCRbeta libraries were sequenced on an Illumina MiSeq instrument. The paper's processing steps were these. Following removal of out-of-frame sequences, 2 million to 2.5 million distinct TCRbeta sequences were retained, with an average of around 70,000 per individual. Each individual was scored using the number of 164 previously reported CMV-associated TCRbeta sequences that the individual carried and the total number of productive distinct TCRbeta sequences. A beta-binomial model was reimplemented in Python, and scikit-learn random forests with default parameters were trained on data from the US cohort. Classifier performance on the Belgian cohort was reported as the median AUC with percentile confidence intervals calculated over 10,000 bootstrap iterations. This immuneACCESS table, as held by TCRdb, lists in-frame sequences with V and J called but not all clones. Of the missing ones, under half trace to an unresolved V gene in checked studies; the others have no known cause. The D gene and trimming were derived from the DNA, and the V and J assignments and clone size from that table. Recorded for this sample are around 76,000 clones; approximately 78% of them occurred a single time. The ten most abundant clones make up just over 2.5% of the sample.

Single viable CD3+CD4+CD8-CD45RO+ cells were sorted as memory CD4+ T cells on a FACSAria II. CMV serostatus was determined with a Roche Elecsys assay detecting serum IgG against CMV pp150, pp28, p38 and p52. Following thawing, total CD4+ T cells were enriched through positive selection using CD4 magnetic microbeads. The samples came from a different study that was designed specifically to examine the CD4+ T cell memory repertoire. Following standard operating procedures, peripheral blood mononuclear cells were isolated and cryopreserved, while serum was kept at -80 degrees C. CD3-PerCP (BW264/56), CD4-APC (RPA-T4), CD45RO-PE (UCHT1) and CD8-Pacific Orange (3B5) antibodies were used for staining, and non-viable cells were excluded with Sytox blue. On the study overall, not on this receptor specifically: Only CD4+CD45RO+ memory cells were sequenced, in contrast to the original study, in which naive and memory CD4+ and CD8+ populations were covered. A median bootstrapped AUC of almost 0.96 with a 95% CI of 0.76-1.00 was achieved on the Belgian cohort by the original-framework classifier. Among the 150 to 200 previously reported CMV-associated TCRbeta sequences, 67 showed up in the CD4+ memory repertoires, with each one found in between one and five individuals. CMV serostatus prediction reached a median bootstrapped AUC of roughly 0.96 with the original framework and 0.75 to 0.92 with a US-trained random forest. Results were interpreted as suggesting that the CMV-associated TCR signature is largely present in the CD4+ memory repertoire.

This clonotype was sampled from an adult in good health and CMV-seropositive. The sample consisted of memory CD4+ T cells from blood.

The sequence in DNA is TGCGCCAGCAGTGATGGGGTCGGGGGCTACAATGAGCAGTTCTTC. Protein translation: CASSDGVGGYNEQFF. Recombination joined TRBV10-1 with TRBJ2-1; possibly the D gene is TRBD2, per 6 matching bases. Trimming costs V 3 bases and J 3 bases, and their ends lie 12 bases apart. For CDR1 and CDR2, the germline V gene (reference sequence) lists WNHNN and SYGVQD. The CDR3 has 15 amino acids, counting the end cysteine and phenylalanine. Just the 45-base CDR3 DNA is kept, in frame starting at base 1.